The rows below give T cell receptor beta chains drawn from one sample of a study of blood T cell repertoires in COVID-19. Using immunoSEQ multiplex PCR, the repertoire was profiled, and TCRdb retains in-frame clones only, with some absent. The repertoire includes roughly 30,000 clones, 80% to 90% of them detected once, and roughly 2.5% sits in the top ten. The sample taken for sequencing was peripheral blood. Receptor source: a human donor in a cohort sampled during active COVID-19. Both conserved end residues are trimmed from each CDR3. Only some rows state a clone size, as once, few, many or a class for expanded clones.

J | V | size | CDR3
TRBJ1-2 | TRBV29-1 | . | SVVGAGYGYT
TRBJ1-1 | TRBV6-5 | . | ASPSPRVAF
TRBJ2-3 | TRBV6-1 | . | ASSEAGFPTDTQY
TRBJ1-3 | TRBV21-1 | once | ASSKGRETRNTIY
TRBJ1-1 | TRBV4-1 | . | ASSQEMGQGATEAF
TRBJ2-2 | TRBV6-6 | . | ASSAWTANTGELF
TRBJ2-7 | TRBV7-9 | . | ASSGTAGRPNSYEQY
TRBJ2-2 | TRBV5-4 | . | ASRLDRTNTGELF
TRBJ1-5 | TRBV19 | . | ASTEQGAINQPQH
TRBJ1-6 | TRBV5-4 | few | ASSYPGSSPLH
TRBJ2-2 | TRBV11-2 | . | ASSKGQGREELF
TRBJ1-5 | TRBV6-5 | . | ASRETNSNQPQH
TRBJ2-2 | TRBV2 | few | ASHGTGRTGELF
TRBJ1-2 | TRBV6-5 | . | ASLYLRNYGYT
TRBJ2-7 | TRBV10-1 | . | ASSASRGYPYEQY
TRBJ1-1 | TRBV27 | once | ASRLTGTGNTEAF
TRBJ1-1 | TRBV20-1 | . | SASSQGASNTEAF